This T cell receptor beta chain emerged from a study of breast tumors, draining lymph nodes, adjacent tissues. Findings and caveats of the study: Tumors had less TCR diversity than lymph nodes, more than nontumor tissue. The data were judged consistent with most tumor T cells coming from lymph node and expanding in tumor.

This clonotype came up many times. Its target is unknown. TCRdb reprocessed the multiplex PCR reads with MiXCR, giving one entry per CDR3 protein. The sample contains 100,000 to 150,000 distinct CDR3 sequences, about 20% of which appear only once. The CDR3 runs to 18 residues. V dropped 6 bases and J dropped 2; count of bases not matched to a gene: 9. Germline-derived CDR1 and CDR2 are LNHDA and SQIVND (reference sequence). The lymph nodes were axillary draining lymph nodes from breast cancer patients. The chain couples TRBV19 to TRBJ2-1, with 14 bases matching TRBD2. What was sequenced was axillary lymph node tissue. The clonotype was recovered from a female donor with breast cancer. Some clones in this sample may be carry-over from other donors' samples. Here the CDR3 DNA reads TGTGCCAGTAGCCCGGGACTAGCGGGAGATTCCACCTACAATGAGCAGTTCTTC. Protein sequence: CASSPGLAGDSTYNEQFF.